Presented here are 4 T cell receptor beta chains from one specimen sequenced in a study of cytomegalovirus exposure and HLA in healthy donors. The PCR ran on 60 Vbeta and 13 Jbeta primers. Sequencing was performed with immunoSEQ multiplex PCR; in TCRdb, only in-frame clones are kept and a portion is missing. The sample includes tens of thousands of clones, roughly 53% of them seen just once. Sequencing was done on a sample of PBMCs. The receptors derive from a human donor in good health.

This chain joins TRBV13 and TRBJ2-7; D unclear. Trimming left V 5 bases short and J 4 bases short, with 6 bases between. CDR3 length equals 11 residues. From germline, CDR1 is PRHDT and CDR2 FYEKMQ (reference sequence). The CDR3 nucleotides are TGTGCCAGCAGCCTGCAGTACGAGCAGTACTTC. Protein product: CASSLQYEQYF.

The gene calls are TRBV7-2 and TRBJ2-3; TRBD1 matches at 7 bases. The trim removed 1 base at V and 2 bases at J, leaving 6 bases unmatched. The CDR3 extends over 16 amino acids. Germline-derived CDR1 and CDR2 are SGHTA and FQGNSA. The CDR3 nucleotides read TGTGCCAGCAGCTTAGTGCAGACAGGGACCACAGATACGCAGTATTTT. Residues: CASSLVQTGTTDTQYF.

This clone was recorded only once. V and J are TRBV30 and TRBJ1-1, with 10 bases that match TRBD1. The germline V gene has CDR1 GTSNPN and CDR2 SVGIG (reference sequence). The CDR3 totals 15 residues. The V and J ends lost 3 bases and 5 bases, in that order; junction bases with no gene match: 9. The CDR3 is CAWRHDRGRGTEAFF. CDR3 nucleotide sequence: TGTGCCTGGAGGCATGACAGGGGGCGAGGGACTGAAGCTTTCTTT.

Here the CDR3 reads CASSIRRGGPETQYF. As DNA, the CDR3 is TGTGCCAGTAGTATACGGCGGGGGGGCCCGGAGACCCAGTACTTC. The gene calls are TRBV19 and TRBJ2-5; TRBD2 aligns across 9 bases. Germline lookup yields CDR1 LNHDA and CDR2 SQIVND (reference sequence). The CDR3 has 15 amino acids. The V segment lost 2 bases and the J segment 5 bases; nucleotides outside the gene matches: 6. Complete variable domain (other parts from reference TRBV19 and TRBJ2-5): DGGITQSPKYLFRKEGQNVTLSCEQNLNHDAMYWYRQDPGQGLRLIYYSQIVNDFQKGDIAEGYSVSREKKESFPLTVTSAQKNPTAFYLCASSIRRGGPETQYFGPGTRLLVL.